The 30 T cell receptor beta chains reported below all come from one sample, sequenced in a study of T cell responses to AZD1222 COVID-19 vaccine. Clones were sequenced by immunoSEQ multiplex PCR, and TCRdb holds only the in-frame ones, with some missing. The sample holds 150,000 or so clones, around 90% seen once. The sample consisted of peripheral blood, taken 28 days after the second AZD1222 dose. The receptors shown here come from an adult who received the AZD1222 COVID-19 vaccine.

The rearrangement links TRBV6-6 to TRBJ1-2; D perhaps matches TRBD1 (6 bases). From germline, CDR1 is MNHNY and CDR2 SVGAGI (reference sequence). With 2 bases removed from V and 4 bases from J, the gap between germline ends came to 17 bases. CDR3 length: 16 amino acids. The CDR3 coding sequence is TGTGCCAGCAGTTACCGGGGGGCACAGGACTTCTATGGCTACACCTTC. This codes for CASSYRGAQDFYGYTF.

The chain has TRBV5-5 and TRBJ2-7; D unclear. Germline CDR1 is SGHKS and CDR2 is YYEKEE (reference sequence). The CDR3 is made up of 10 amino acids. Between the trimmed V and J ends, which lost 3 bases and 4 bases, there was a span of 2 bases. In nucleotides, the CDR3 is TGTGCCAGCAGCTCATACGAGCAGTACTTC. This codes for CASSSYEQYF.

This clone was found once. The gene calls are TRBV6-1 and TRBJ1-2; D may be TRBD1 (5 bases). V lost 0 bases to trimming and J lost 1 base, with 21 bases between them. This CDR3 has 19 residues. CDR1 and CDR2 (germline): MNHNS, SASEGT. The CDR3 DNA sequence: TGTGCCAGCAGTGAAGCCCTCTTGGGGGGGGTCCAACATAACTATGGCTACACCTTC. As protein: CASSEALLGGVQHNYGYTF.

The chain couples TRBV2 to TRBJ2-7, with TRBD1 as a possible D gene (6 bases). The V end was cut by 7 bases, the J end by 2 bases, with 18 bases between. CDR3 length: 15 residues. Germline CDR1 SNHLY, CDR2 FYNNEI. As DNA, the CDR3 is TGTGCCAGCACCATGGATTATGACAGGCCCTACGAGCAGTACTTC. The encoded protein is CASTMDYDRPYEQYF.

The chain carries TRBV19 and TRBJ1-6; 7 nucleotides line up with TRBD1. The CDR3 spans 14 residues. After removal of 10 bases from V and 4 bases from J, the junction contained 7 bases not matched to a gene. CDR1 is LNHDA and CDR2 is SQIVND in the germline V gene (reference sequence). CDR3 bases: TGTGCCACATCGGACAGGAAATATAATTCACCCCTCCACTTT. Translation: CATSDRKYNSPLHF.

The chain recombines TRBV6-1 with TRBJ2-3, with TRBD2 as a possible D gene (8 bases). This CDR3 spans 16 amino acids. V was clipped by 1 base and J by 4 bases, with 15 bases between them. Germline V gene lookup returns CDR1 MNHNS and CDR2 SASEGT. The CDR3 DNA is TGTGCCAGCAGTGAAGAGACAGGGCGGGGGGCAGATACGCAGTATTTT. Residues: CASSEETGRGADTQYF.

The chain links TRBV11-3 to TRBJ2-1; D ambiguous. The CDR3 covers 13 residues. The V gene lost 6 bases and the J gene lost 0 bases, with 6 bases spanning the gap. Germline-derived CDR1 and CDR2 are SGHNT and YENEEA. The CDR3 loop reads CASSNISYNEQFF. For the CDR3, the DNA is TGTGCCAGCAGTAACATCTCCTACAATGAGCAGTTCTTC.

V usage is TRBV3-1 (or the pseudogene TRBV3-2) and J usage is TRBJ1-6; D perhaps matches TRBD1 (5 bases). Per the germline V gene, CDR1 is LGHDT and CDR2 is YNNKEL (reference sequence). V was clipped by 1 base and J by 6 bases, with 13 bases between them. CDR3 length: 16 amino acids. The CDR3 bases are TGTGCCAGCAGCCAAGGGGCAGGTGGGGGTAATTCACCCCTCCACTTT. It yields the protein CASSQGAGGGNSPLHF.

V usage is TRBV19 and J usage is TRBJ1-1, with D possibly matching TRBD1 (5 bases). V lost 0 bases to trimming and J lost 1 base, with 15 bases between them. The CDR3 is 17 amino acids. Germline CDR1 reads LNHDA; CDR2 reads SQIVND (reference sequence). This CDR3 is CASSIDQQGETNTEAFF. For the CDR3, the DNA is TGTGCCAGTAGTATAGATCAGCAGGGCGAGACGAACACTGAAGCTTTCTTT.

The chain is built from TRBV5-1 and TRBJ1-4; maybe TRBD1 (5 bases). The CDR3 length is 15 residues. Per the germline V gene, CDR1 is SGHRS and CDR2 is YFSETQ. V gave up 4 bases and J gave up 0 bases, with 10 bases separating them. This CDR3 reads CASSGTKATNEKLFF. In DNA, the CDR3 is TGCGCCAGCAGCGGGACCAAAGCAACTAATGAAAAACTGTTTTTT.

J is TRBJ2-5 and V is TRBV9; tentative D call: TRBD1 (5 bases). Deletions cut 3 bases from V and 2 bases from J, with 11 bases between. The CDR3 length is 14 residues. CDR1 is SGDLS and CDR2 is YYNGEE in the germline V gene. As DNA, the CDR3 is TGTGCCAGCAGCGGACTGACAGAGCAAGAGACCCAGTACTTC. It yields the protein CASSGLTEQETQYF.

The count of this clone is one. This sequence joins TRBV2 and TRBJ2-1, with D perhaps TRBD1 or TRBD2 (6 bases each). The CDR3 runs 13 residues. From germline, CDR1 is SNHLY and CDR2 FYNNEI. The V gene lost 7 bases and the J gene lost 9 bases, with 16 bases spanning the gap. The CDR3 loop reads CASKGGDWVEQFF. CDR3 sequence (DNA): TGTGCCAGCAAGGGGGGCGATTGGGTTGAGCAGTTCTTC.

The V gene is TRBV18, the J gene TRBJ2-7; a possible D gene is TRBD2 (5 bases). The ends were cut back, 6 bases at V and 6 bases at J, with 9 bases in the middle. Germline V gives CDR1 KGHSH, CDR2 LQKENI. The CDR3 is 11 amino acids. The CDR3 protein is CASSERGEQYF. DNA of the CDR3: TGTGCCAGCTCGGAACGGGGCGAGCAGTACTTC.

The genes are TRBV14 and TRBJ1-2; D is uncertain. The ends were cut back, 6 bases at V and 4 bases at J, with 12 bases in the middle. There are 13 residues in the CDR3. Germline values: CDR1 SGHDN, CDR2 FVKESK. CDR3 sequence: CASSPGPSYGYTF. CDR3 sequence (DNA): TGTGCCAGCAGTCCCGGGCCGAGCTATGGCTACACCTTC.

This clone was observed a single time. V gene TRBV7-8 combines with J gene TRBJ2-1, with D tentatively TRBD1 (6 bases). V lost 8 bases, J lost 1 base, and 15 bases lay in between. CDR3 length: 15 residues. Germline values: CDR1 SGHVS, CDR2 FQNEAQ. The CDR3 DNA sequence: TGTGCCAGCGGTCAGGGACACTTGTCCTACAATGAGCAGTTCTTC. The encoded protein is CASGQGHLSYNEQFF.

The rearrangement links TRBV7-9 to TRBJ2-1, with 12 bases fitting TRBD2. The CDR3 is 14 amino acids. Germline V gene data show CDR1 as SEHNR and CDR2 as FQNEAQ (reference sequence). The junction had 1 base not matched to a gene; V was cut back by 2 bases and J by 8 bases. Written as DNA, the CDR3 is TGTGCCAGCAGCTTACTAGCGGGAGGGGATGAGCAGTTCTTC. Its protein is CASSLLAGGDEQFF.

The chain recombines TRBV30 with TRBJ2-2; D gene uncertain. The CDR3 length is 11 residues. Trimming took 2 bases from V and 6 from J, leaving 4 bases between them. Germline-derived CDR1 and CDR2 are GTSNPN and SVGIG (reference sequence). The CDR3 nucleotides are TGTGCCTGGAGTACCGCCGGGGAGCTGTTTTTT. Translation gives CAWSTAGELFF.

The rearrangement joins TRBV10-3 to TRBJ2-1; TRBD2 matches at 7 bases. Germline V gene sequence: CDR1 ENHRY, CDR2 SYGVKD. The V gene end was trimmed by 8 bases and the J gene end by 6 bases; junction bases not matched to a gene: 7. CDR3 length: 13 amino acids. CDR3 in DNA: TGTGCCATCGCCCCGGGGGGAGTCAATGAGCAGTTCTTC. This sequence encodes CAIAPGGVNEQFF.

The V call is TRBV2, the J call TRBJ1-1, with 10 bases lining up with TRBD1. The germline gives CDR1 SNHLY, CDR2 FYNNEI. The CDR3 is 14 amino acids. V shed 4 bases and J 5 bases; nucleotides not matched to a gene: 4. The DNA for the CDR3 is TGTGCCAGCAGTGTTGGGACAGGGGCGACTGAAGCTTTCTTT. Translation: CASSVGTGATEAFF.

The V call is TRBV3-1 (or the pseudogene TRBV3-2), the J call TRBJ1-4; no definite D call. In germline, CDR1 is LGHDT, CDR2 YNNKEL (reference sequence). Between the trimmed V and J ends, which lost 1 base and 6 bases, there was a span of 12 bases. The CDR3 covers 15 residues. Written as DNA, the CDR3 is TGTGCCAGCAGCCAAGTTTCGGGAGGTCATGAAAAACTGTTTTTT. It encodes CASSQVSGGHEKLFF.

The chain is built from TRBV27 and TRBJ2-7; 10 bases map to TRBD1. The CDR3 consists of 13 residues. CDR1 and CDR2 from the germline V gene are MNHEY and SMNVEV (reference sequence). With V trimmed by 8 bases and J by 2 bases, 3 bases remained unmatched. CDR3 DNA sequence: TGTGCCAGCCGGGACAGGGGACCCTACGAGCAGTACTTC. Amino acids: CASRDRGPYEQYF.

CDR3 coding DNA: TGTGCCAGTAGTATTAACCCGATAAGAAACACCGGGGAGCTGTTTTTT. Translation gives CASSINPIRNTGELFF. The J gene is TRBJ2-2, the V gene TRBV19; the D is unclear. The CDR3 has 16 residues. Germline CDR1 is LNHDA and CDR2 is SQIVND (reference sequence). V was trimmed by 3 bases and J by 2 bases, leaving 13 bases between them.

The rearrangement uses TRBV11-2 and TRBJ2-3; D gene unclear. Germline V CDR1 and CDR2: SGHAT, FQNNGV. This CDR3 contains 14 residues. The V gene lost 3 bases and the J gene lost 3 bases, with 10 bases spanning the gap. The CDR3 DNA is TGTGCCAGCAGCTTTACGTGGCGGACAGATACGCAGTATTTT. Protein: CASSFTWRTDTQYF.

A remark on this clone: A read error may produce the germline difference seen at one junction end. The chain recombines TRBV7-7 with TRBJ2-2; 7 bases are shared with TRBD1. The length of the CDR3 is 15 residues. Per the germline V gene, CDR1 is SSHAT and CDR2 is FNYEAQ (reference sequence). In nucleotides, the CDR3 is TGTGCTAGCAGCTTAGACAGGGTGAACACCGGGGAGCTGTTTTTT. Translation gives CASSLDRVNTGELFF.

The chain is built from TRBV5-6 and TRBJ1-2, with D possibly being TRBD1 (6 bases). This CDR3 has 14 amino acids. V lost 5 bases to trimming and J lost 4 bases, with 15 bases between them. Germline loops: CDR1 SGHDT, CDR2 YYEEEE. CDR3 DNA: TGTGCCAGCAGTTCCCCGGGGGGGCTCTATGGCTACACCTTC. This encodes CASSSPGGLYGYTF.

This clone has only one observation. The chain carries TRBV4-2 and TRBJ2-2; D is possibly TRBD1 (5 bases). CDR3 length: 15 amino acids. V lost 0 bases and J lost 5, with 10 bases in between. Germline V gene lookup returns CDR1 LGHNA and CDR2 YNFKEQ. For the CDR3, the DNA is TGTGCCAGCAGCCAAGAGGCCAGGGTAACCGGGGAGCTGTTTTTT. It codes for CASSQEARVTGELFF.

This chain joins TRBV3-1 (or the pseudogene TRBV3-2) and TRBJ1-2; D might be TRBD1 (6 bases). Trimming took 4 bases from V and 2 from J, leaving 14 bases between them. This CDR3 is 15 amino acids long. Germline CDR1 is LGHDT and CDR2 is YNNKEL (reference sequence). CDR3 DNA sequence: TGTGCCAGCAGCCGAGGAACAGGGAGCAACTATGGCTACACCTTC. It specifies CASSRGTGSNYGYTF.

The chain employs TRBV27 and TRBJ2-7, with TRBD1 identical over 12 bases. The CDR3 runs to 16 residues. V gave up 5 bases and J gave up 7 bases; unmatched junction bases: 12. In germline, CDR1 is MNHEY, CDR2 SMNVEV (reference sequence). CDR3 in amino acids: CASSLPPGQGAREQYF. CDR3 sequence (DNA): TGTGCCAGCAGTCTACCCCCGGGACAGGGGGCTCGGGAGCAGTACTTC.

The rearrangement links TRBV6-1 to TRBJ2-1; 10 bases are a match to TRBD2. The CDR3 totals 16 residues. In germline, CDR1 is MNHNS, CDR2 SASEGT. The V gene end was trimmed by 2 bases and the J gene end by 9 bases; junction bases not matched to a gene: 10. The CDR3 bases are TGTGCCAGCAGTGAATATAGGGCTAGCGGGAGCAGTGAGCAGTTCTTC. The encoded protein is CASSEYRASGSSEQFF.

The V gene is TRBV19, the J gene TRBJ1-5; D is perhaps TRBD1 (6 bases). The CDR3 is made up of 17 amino acids. Germline values: CDR1 LNHDA, CDR2 SQIVND (reference sequence). V lost 3 bases and J 0 bases, leaving 15 bases between the germline ends. CDR3 protein: CASSILRDTYSNQPQHF. Here the CDR3 DNA reads TGTGCCAGTAGTATTCTCCGGGACACGTATAGCAATCAGCCCCAGCATTTT.